The rows below give T cell receptor beta chains drawn from one sample of a study of T cells after yellow fever vaccination. MiXCR, applied by TCRdb to the 5' RACE reads, yields one record per CDR3 protein. There are about 300,000 distinct CDR3 sequences in the sample; 8.5% to 10% occur only once, and around 3.1% lies in the top ten. The specimen comprised CD4+ T cells sorted from PBMCs, sampled 5 days after the yellow fever booster vaccination. These receptors all stem from a man aged 18 to 29 who received the YFV17D yellow fever vaccine. Both conserved end residues are part of each CDR3. A D gene is named only where the DNA matches it firmly. Only some rows state a clone size, as once, few, many or a class for expanded clones.

TRBV10-3	TRBJ2-5	few	TRBD1	CATMGATGGETQYF
TRBV10-3	TRBJ1-2	few	-	CAISDQSTDTYGYTF
TRBV4-2	TRBJ2-3	-	-	CASSPGQVTDTQYF
TRBV19	TRBJ1-1	-	-	CASKGEGEAFF
TRBV19	TRBJ1-1	few	-	CASGGKFSFPEAFF
TRBV5-6	TRBJ2-7	many	-	CASSGNPDRSWEQYF
TRBV5-1	TRBJ2-1	-	-	CASSPGSDGQFF
TRBV5-6	TRBJ2-1	many	-	CASSLRSLGQFF
TRBV7-9	TRBJ1-6	few	-	CASSEGWRSPLHF
TRBV4-1	TRBJ1-6	-	-	CASSQDSGGNSPLHF
TRBV29-1	TRBJ1-1	-	-	CSVAAKTLGAFF
TRBV9	TRBJ2-3	-	-	CASSVASLTDTQYF
TRBV5-6	TRBJ2-3	few	-	CASSQTQGTDTQYF
TRBV7-2	TRBJ1-2	few	-	CASSLAGISGYGYTF
TRBV7-9	TRBJ2-1	few	-	CASTSGWRGSYNEQFF